Each of the 5 T cell receptor beta chains below was sequenced from the same sample in a study of T-cell reconstitution after alpha-beta-depleted transplantation in children. Unique molecular identifiers were used in preparing the TCRbeta library. Using its own MiXCR run on the PCR reads, TCRdb lists one record per CDR3 protein. The table has approximately 89,000 distinct CDR3 sequences, about 16% seen once. This specimen was PBMCs, mostly from graft donor cells, taken 180 days after TCRalphabeta/CD19-depleted stem cell transplant. These receptors were collected from a male patient between 2 and 10 years old who had a stem cell transplant for acute lymphoblastic leukemia, so the T cells may come from the graft donor.

The genes are TRBV3-1 and TRBJ2-5; a weak D match, TRBD1 (6 bases). Germline-derived CDR1 and CDR2 are LGHDT and YNNKEL (reference sequence). The CDR3 has 18 residues. The germline V and J ends were trimmed by 6 bases and 4 bases, with 27 bases remaining between them. CDR3 amino acids: CASSYWTGTSRRGETQYF. The CDR3 bases are TGTGCCAGCAGTTATTGGACCGGGACATCCAGAAGGGGAGAGACCCAGTACTTC.

The CDR3 loop is CSARDLAGGPGTGELFF. CDR3 sequence (DNA): TGCAGTGCTAGAGATCTGGCGGGGGGGCCGGGCACCGGGGAGCTGTTTTTT. The chain is built from TRBV20-1 and TRBJ2-2; 9 nucleotides match TRBD2. V trimming: 0 bases; J trimming: 4 bases; junction bases outside the gene matches: 9. This CDR3 is 17 amino acids long. CDR1 is DFQATT and CDR2 is SNEGSKA in the germline V gene (reference sequence).

Concerning this clonotype itself: One end of the junction is discordant with germline, which a read error may explain. V is TRBV27 and J is TRBJ1-2; D remains unclear. CDR3 length: 14 residues. The germline V gene encodes CDR1 MNHEY and CDR2 SMNVEV (reference sequence). The CDR3: CASSFSPWSYGDTF. For the CDR3, the DNA is TGTGCCAGCAGTTTTTCCCCCTGGAGCTATGGCGACACCTTC.

This clonotype showed up just a few times. One junction end does not reproduce the germline sequence, and a read error may be involved. The gene calls are TRBV5-1 and TRBJ2-5; 7 bases match TRBD1. This CDR3 is 15 amino acids long. Germline V gene lookup returns CDR1 SGHRS and CDR2 YFSETQ. CDR3 nucleotide sequence: TGCACCAGCAGCTTGGTGGTGTCAGGGGGAGAGACCCAGTACTTC. It specifies CTSSLVVSGGETQYF.

This rearrangement joins TRBV28 to TRBJ1-5; 10 bases line up with TRBD1. With 6 bases clipped from V and 10 bases from J, the junction kept 15 bases outside the gene matches. Germline values: CDR1 MDHEN, CDR2 SYDVKM. There are 16 residues in the CDR3. CDR3 loop: CASSQNRGTGASPQHF. The CDR3 coding sequence is TGTGCCAGCAGCCAGAATCGGGGGACAGGGGCGTCCCCCCAGCATTTT.